This T cell receptor beta chain emerged from a study of cytomegalovirus exposure and HLA in healthy donors. The V end was cut by 4 bases, the J end by 2 bases, with 9 bases between. The CDR3 is made up of 15 amino acids. Germline V gene data show CDR1 as SGHTA and CDR2 as FQGNSA. Remarks on this clone: Its specificity is not known. The sample contains more than one DNA sequence encoding this CDR3.

Study outcomes and limitations: There were several of the most significant clusters that appeared linked to common viral pathogens in a later analysis.

Primers for the PCR totalled 60 Vbeta and 13 Jbeta. TCRdb keeps only in-frame clones here, not all; method: immunoSEQ multiplex PCR. In all, the sample yields more than 40,000 clones. J is TRBJ1-6 and V is TRBV7-2, with D uncertain. This TCR came from a woman aged 40 to 49 in good health and CMV-seronegative. Input material: PBMCs. The CDR3, as DNA: TGTGCCAGCAGCTCGGGAGTCCCCTATAATTCACCCCTCCACTTT. Protein sequence: CASSSGVPYNSPLHF.